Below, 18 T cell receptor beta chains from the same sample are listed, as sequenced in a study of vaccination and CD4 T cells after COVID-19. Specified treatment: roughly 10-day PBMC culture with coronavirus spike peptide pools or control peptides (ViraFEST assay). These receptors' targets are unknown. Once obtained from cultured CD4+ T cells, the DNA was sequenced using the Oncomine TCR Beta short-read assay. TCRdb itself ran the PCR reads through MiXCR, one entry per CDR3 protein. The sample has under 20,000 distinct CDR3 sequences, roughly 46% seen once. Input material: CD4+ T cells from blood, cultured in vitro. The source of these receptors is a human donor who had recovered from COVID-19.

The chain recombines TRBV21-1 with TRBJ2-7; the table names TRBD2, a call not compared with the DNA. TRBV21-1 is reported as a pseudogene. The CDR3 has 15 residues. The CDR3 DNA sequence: TGTGCCAGCAGCAAAGGGCTAGCGGGAGCCTACGAGCAGTACTTC. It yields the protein CASSKGLAGAYEQYF.

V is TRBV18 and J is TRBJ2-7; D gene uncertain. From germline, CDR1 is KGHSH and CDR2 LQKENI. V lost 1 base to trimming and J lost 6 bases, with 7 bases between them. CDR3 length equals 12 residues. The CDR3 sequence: CASSPLGGEQYF. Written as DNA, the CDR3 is TGTGCCAGCTCACCACTCGGTGGCGAGCAGTACTTC. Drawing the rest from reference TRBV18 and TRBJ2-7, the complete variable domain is NAGVMQNPRHLVRRRGQEARLRCSPMKGHSHVYWYRQLPEEGLKFMVYLQKENIIDESGMPKERFSAEFPKEGPSILRIQQVVRGDSAAYFCASSPLGGEQYFGPGTRLTVT.

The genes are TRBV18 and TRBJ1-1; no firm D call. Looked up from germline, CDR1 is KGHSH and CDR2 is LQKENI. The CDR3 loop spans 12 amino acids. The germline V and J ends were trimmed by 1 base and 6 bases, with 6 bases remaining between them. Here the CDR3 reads CASSPRGSEAFF. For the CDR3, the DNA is TGTGCCAGCTCACCACGGGGATCTGAAGCTTTCTTT.

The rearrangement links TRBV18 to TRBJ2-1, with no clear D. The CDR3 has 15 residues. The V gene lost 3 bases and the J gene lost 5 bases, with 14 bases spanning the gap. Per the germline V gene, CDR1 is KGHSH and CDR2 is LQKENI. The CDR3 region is CASSPGNGLHNEQFF. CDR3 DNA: TGTGCCAGCTCACCTGGGAATGGATTACACAATGAGCAGTTCTTC.

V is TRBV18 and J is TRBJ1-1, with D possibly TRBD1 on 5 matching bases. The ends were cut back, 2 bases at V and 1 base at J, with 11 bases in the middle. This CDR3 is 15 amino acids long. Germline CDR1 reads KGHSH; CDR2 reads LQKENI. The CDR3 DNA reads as TGTGCCAGCTCACCAGGAGCTGGGGGGAACACTGAAGCTTTCTTT. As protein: CASSPGAGGNTEAFF.

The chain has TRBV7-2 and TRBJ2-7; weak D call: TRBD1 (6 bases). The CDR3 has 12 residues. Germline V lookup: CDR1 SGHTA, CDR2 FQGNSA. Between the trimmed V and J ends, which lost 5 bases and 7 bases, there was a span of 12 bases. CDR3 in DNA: TGTGCCAGCAGCCGGCCGGGGACAGAGCAGTACTTC. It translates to CASSRPGTEQYF.

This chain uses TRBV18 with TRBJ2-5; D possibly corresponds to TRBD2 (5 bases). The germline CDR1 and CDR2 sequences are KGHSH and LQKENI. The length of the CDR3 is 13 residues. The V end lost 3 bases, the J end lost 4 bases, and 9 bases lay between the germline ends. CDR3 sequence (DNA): TGTGCCAGCTCACCGACCGAGGGAGAGACCCAGTACTTC. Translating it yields CASSPTEGETQYF.

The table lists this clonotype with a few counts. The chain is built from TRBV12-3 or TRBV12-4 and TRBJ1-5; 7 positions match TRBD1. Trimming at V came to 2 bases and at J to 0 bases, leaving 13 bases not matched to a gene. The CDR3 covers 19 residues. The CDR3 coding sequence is TGTGCCAGCAGTTTATTGGAGGGGACAGAGGGTTATAGCAATCAGCCCCAGCATTTT. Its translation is CASSLLEGTEGYSNQPQHF.

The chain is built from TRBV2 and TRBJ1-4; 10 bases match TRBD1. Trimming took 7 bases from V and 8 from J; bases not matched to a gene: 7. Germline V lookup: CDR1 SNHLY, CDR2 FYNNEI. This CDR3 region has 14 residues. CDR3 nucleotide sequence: TGTGCCAGCAACAAAGACAGGGGGCCCGAAAAACTGTTTTTT. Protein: CASNKDRGPEKLFF.

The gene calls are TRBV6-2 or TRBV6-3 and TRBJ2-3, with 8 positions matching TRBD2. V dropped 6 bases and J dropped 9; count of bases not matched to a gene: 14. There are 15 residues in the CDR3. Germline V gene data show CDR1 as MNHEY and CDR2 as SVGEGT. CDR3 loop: CASRPSGYVRRTQYF. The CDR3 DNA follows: TGTGCCAGCAGACCTAGCGGGTATGTGAGGCGGACGCAGTATTTT.

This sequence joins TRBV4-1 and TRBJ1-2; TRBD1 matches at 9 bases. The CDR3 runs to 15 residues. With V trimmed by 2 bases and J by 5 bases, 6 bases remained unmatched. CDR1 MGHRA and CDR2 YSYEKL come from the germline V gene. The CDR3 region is CASSQPRTGEYGYTF. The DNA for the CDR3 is TGCGCCAGCAGCCAACCACGGACAGGGGAATATGGCTACACCTTC.

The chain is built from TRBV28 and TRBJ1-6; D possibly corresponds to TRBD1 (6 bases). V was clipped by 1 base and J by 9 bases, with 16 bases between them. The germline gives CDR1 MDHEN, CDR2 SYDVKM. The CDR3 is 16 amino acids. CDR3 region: CASSLFLVQGGSPLHF. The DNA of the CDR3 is TGTGCCAGCAGTTTATTCCTCGTACAGGGAGGTTCACCCCTCCACTTT.

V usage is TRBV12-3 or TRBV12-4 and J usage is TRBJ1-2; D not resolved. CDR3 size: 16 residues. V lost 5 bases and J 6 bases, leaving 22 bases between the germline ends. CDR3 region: CASSPRMNAGHDGYTF. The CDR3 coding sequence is TGTGCCAGCAGTCCCCGAATGAATGCCGGGCATGATGGCTACACCTTC.

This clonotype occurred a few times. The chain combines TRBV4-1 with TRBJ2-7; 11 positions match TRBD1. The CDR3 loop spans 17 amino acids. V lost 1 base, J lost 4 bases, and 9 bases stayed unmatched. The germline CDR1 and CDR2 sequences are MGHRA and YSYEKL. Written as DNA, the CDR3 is TGCGCCAGCAGCCAAGGCCTCCCGGACAGGGGGCGGTACGAGCAGTACTTC. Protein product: CASSQGLPDRGRYEQYF.

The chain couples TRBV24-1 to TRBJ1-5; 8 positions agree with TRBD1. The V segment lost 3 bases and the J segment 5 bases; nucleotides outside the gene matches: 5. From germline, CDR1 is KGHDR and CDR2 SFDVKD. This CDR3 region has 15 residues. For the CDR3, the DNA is TGTGCCACCAGTGATCCACAGGGGGGTCATCAGCCCCAGCATTTT. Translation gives CATSDPQGGHQPQHF.

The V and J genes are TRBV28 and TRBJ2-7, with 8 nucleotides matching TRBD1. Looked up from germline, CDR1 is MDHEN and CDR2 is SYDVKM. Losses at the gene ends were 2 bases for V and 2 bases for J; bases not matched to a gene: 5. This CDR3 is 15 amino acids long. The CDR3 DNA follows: TGTGCCAGCAGTTTACCCCAGGGGGCGGCCTACGAGCAGTACTTC. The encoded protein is CASSLPQGAAYEQYF.

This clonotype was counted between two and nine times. CDR3 region: CASYQRTVGNTIYF. In DNA, the CDR3 is TGTGCCAGCTACCAACGGACGGTAGGAAACACCATATATTTT. The rearrangement joins TRBV6-1 to TRBJ1-3; D is undetermined. Germline CDR1 is MNHNS and CDR2 is SASEGT. Trimming left V 8 bases short and J 4 bases short, with 15 bases between. This CDR3 has 14 residues.

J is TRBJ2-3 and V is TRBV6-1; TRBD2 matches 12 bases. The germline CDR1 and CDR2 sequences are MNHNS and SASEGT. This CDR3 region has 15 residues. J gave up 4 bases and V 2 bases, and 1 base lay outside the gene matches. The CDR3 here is CASSELAGGPDTQYF. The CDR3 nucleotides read TGTGCCAGCAGTGAACTAGCGGGAGGGCCAGATACGCAGTATTTT.